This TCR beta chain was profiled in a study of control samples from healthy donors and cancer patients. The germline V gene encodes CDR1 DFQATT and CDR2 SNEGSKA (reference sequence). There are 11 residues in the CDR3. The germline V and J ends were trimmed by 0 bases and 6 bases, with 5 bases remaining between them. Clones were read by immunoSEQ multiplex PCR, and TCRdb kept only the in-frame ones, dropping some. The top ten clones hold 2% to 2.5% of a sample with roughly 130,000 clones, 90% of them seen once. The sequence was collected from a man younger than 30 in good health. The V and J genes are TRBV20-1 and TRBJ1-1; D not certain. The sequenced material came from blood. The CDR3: CSARDGAEAFF. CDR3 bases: TGCAGTGCTAGAGATGGGGCTGAAGCTTTCTTT.